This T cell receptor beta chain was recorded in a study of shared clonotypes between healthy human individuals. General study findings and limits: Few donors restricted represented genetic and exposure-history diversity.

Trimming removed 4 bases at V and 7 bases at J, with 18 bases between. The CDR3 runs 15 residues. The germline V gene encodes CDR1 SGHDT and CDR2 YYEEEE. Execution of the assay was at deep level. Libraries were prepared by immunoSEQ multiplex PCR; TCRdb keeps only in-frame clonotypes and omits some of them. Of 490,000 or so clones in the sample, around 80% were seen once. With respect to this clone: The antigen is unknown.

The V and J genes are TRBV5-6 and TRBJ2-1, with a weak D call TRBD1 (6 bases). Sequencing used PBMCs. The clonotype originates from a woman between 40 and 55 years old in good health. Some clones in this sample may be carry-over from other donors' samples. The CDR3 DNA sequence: TGTGCCAGCAGCACGACAGGTTTCGGGGCGAATGAGCAGTTCTTC. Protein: CASSTTGFGANEQFF.